One T cell receptor beta chain is described in this entry. The data were obtained in a study of beta chain features in type 1 diabetes. Germline V CDR1 and CDR2: LGHNA, YSLEER. V was trimmed by 0 bases and J by 3 bases, leaving 8 bases between them. This CDR3 comprises 15 residues. Every bit of the isolated RNA underwent reverse transcription, so sequencing read expressed TCRB transcripts. Some clones are missing from TCRdb's copy, which holds only in-frame ones; the method was immunoSEQ multiplex PCR. The sample holds 130,000 to 150,000 clones; about 44% are singletons and the top ten take roughly 0.4%.

The chain joins TRBV4-3 to TRBJ2-2; D might be TRBD1 (5 bases). Material for sequencing was Tregs from blood. The sequence derives from a man aged 18 to 29 in good health. CDR3 protein: CASSQETGYTGELFF. For the CDR3, the DNA is TGCGCCAGCAGCCAAGAAACAGGCTACACCGGGGAGCTGTTTTTT.